This T cell receptor beta chain was recorded in a study of T cells and Merkel cell carcinoma outcomes (dated by TCRdb to about 2020). With respect to the entire study: The study examined the tumor T-cell repertoire together with T-cell density as predictors of clinical outcome in patients with Merkel cell carcinoma.

Library preparation used the immunoSEQ multiplex PCR assay. The table comes from immuneACCESS by way of TCRdb, which keeps in-frame sequences with V and J called. Part of the clones is missing from these tables; in studies checked, under half for an unresolved V gene and the rest for unknown reasons. This sample is represented by about 6,000 clones; 70% to 80% of them were singletons. Of the sample, under 7% is held by the ten largest clones. On this clone itself: Its antigen remains unidentified. No much larger clone is present one base from it, and per-base qualities are unavailable.

Samples came from patients with Merkel cell carcinoma. The germline V gene supplies CDR1 SGHTA and CDR2 FQGNSA. There are 13 amino acids in the CDR3, from cysteine to phenylalanine inclusive. Only the CDR3 portion is preserved as DNA: 39 bases, with reading frame beginning at the first base. V loses 5 bases of germline sequence and J loses 5 bases, and the interval between the two ends is 12 bases. Results and caveats for the whole study, not just this receptor: According to the report, clinical outcomes in Merkel cell carcinoma patients could be predicted using T-cell density together with features of the T-cell repertoire.

The clonotype originates from a human donor with Merkel cell carcinoma. The chain links TRBV7-2 with TRBJ2-5, with the D segment possibly TRBD1 or TRBD2, each aligning over 5 bases. Sequenced input: tumor tissue from Merkel cell carcinoma. The sequenced DNA: TGTGCCAGCAGCCAACAGGAGGTCGAGACCCAGTACTTC. The encoded protein is CASSQQEVETQYF.